The T cell receptor (beta chain) under discussion was sequenced for a study of blood T cells in healthy people across ages. Whole-study findings and limits: Long-lived donors had more naive CD4+ cells and higher diversity than aged donors.

Through a sample-barcoded 5' primer and a J-beta primer mix, a second PCR was run for roughly 6 to 12 cycles. Every molecule of cDNA carried a tag from a template-switch adaptor with 12 random nucleotides. TCRdb recomputed calls from the 5' RACE reads with MiXCR, one row per CDR3 protein. The sample lists 1.2 million to 1.5 million distinct CDR3 sequences; about 40% were seen once. Germline V gene data show CDR1 as SEHNR and CDR2 as FQNEAQ (reference sequence). The CDR3 has 15 residues. V lost 3 bases and J 7 bases, leaving 16 bases between the germline ends. To note about this clonotype: Its antigen is undetermined.

The sequence came from a woman aged 18-29 years in good health. Sequenced: blood. The J gene is TRBJ2-1, the V gene TRBV7-9; either TRBD1 or TRBD2 may fit D (5 bases each). CDR3 bases: TGTGCCAGCAGCTTGAGGGGCCCGGGCAAGAATGAGCAGTTCTTC. Translation: CASSLRGPGKNEQFF.